This T cell receptor (beta chain) was sequenced during a study of blood T cell repertoires in COVID-19. TCRdb's table, derived via immunoSEQ multiplex PCR, lists solely in-frame clones and lacks some. The sample yields some 190,000 clones, 88% seen once. Trimming shortened V by 5 bases and J by 2 bases, and 7 bases separated the two germline ends. The germline gives CDR1 KGHSH, CDR2 LQKENI. The CDR3 consists of 12 residues. This TCR was sampled from a man in his thirties or forties with acute or convalescent COVID-19. The rearrangement uses TRBV18 and TRBJ2-7, with D possibly being TRBD2 (5 bases). Sequencing was carried out using peripheral blood. DNA of the CDR3: TGTGCCAGCTCAGTGGAGGCCTACGAGCAGTACTTC. It is translated as CASSVEAYEQYF.